This is a list of T cell receptor beta chains from one sample in a study of blood T cell repertoires in COVID-19. The protocol was immunoSEQ multiplex PCR, while the TCRdb copy is restricted to in-frame clones and leaves out a portion. Of about 76,000 clones detected, about 90% appear once; the ten largest clones hold roughly 5.9%. The sequenced sample consisted of peripheral blood. These receptor sequences come from a man aged 50 to 60 with active COVID-19. Each CDR3 is given with its conserved first and last residue. The order of the fields is D gene, V gene, CDR3 length, clone size, J gene, CDR3 protein, CDR3 DNA. A D gene is named only where the DNA matches it firmly. Not every row has a clone size; where given, it reads once, few, many or a size class.

D: NA
V: TRBV7-8
length: 16
size: NA
J: TRBJ1-3
CDR3: CASSLAISGTGNTIYF
DNA: TGTGCCAGCAGCTTAGCGATTTCAGGGACTGGAAACACCATATATTTT

D: NA
V: TRBV29-1
length: 13
size: NA
J: TRBJ2-3
CDR3: CSVRIVSSDTQYF
DNA: TGCAGCGTTCGCATCGTCAGTTCCGATACGCAGTATTTT

D: TRBD2
V: TRBV7-8
length: 16
size: once
J: TRBJ2-2
CDR3: CASSPASGMNTGELFF
DNA: TGTGCCAGCAGCCCAGCTAGCGGGATGAACACCGGGGAGCTGTTTTTT

D: TRBD1
V: TRBV28
length: 14
size: NA
J: TRBJ1-2
CDR3: CASSLGQGTYGYTF
DNA: TGTGCCAGCAGTTTAGGACAGGGGACCTATGGCTACACCTTC

D: NA
V: TRBV6-5
length: 14
size: NA
J: TRBJ1-6
CDR3: CATSTGTYNSPLHF
DNA: TGTGCCACCTCGACGGGGACATATAATTCACCCCTCCACTTT

D: TRBD1
V: TRBV5-4
length: 16
size: NA
J: TRBJ1-2
CDR3: CASSFPRGQGDYGYTF
DNA: TGTGCCAGCAGTTTCCCCAGGGGACAGGGAGACTATGGCTACACCTTC

D: NA
V: TRBV9
length: 15
size: NA
J: TRBJ2-3
CDR3: CASSVRQGNTDTQYF
DNA: TGTGCCAGCAGCGTAAGGCAGGGTAACACAGATACGCAGTATTTT

D: TRBD1
V: TRBV7-2
length: 13
size: NA
J: TRBJ1-2
CDR3: CASSPDRDRGYTF
DNA: TGTGCCAGCAGTCCGGACAGGGACAGGGGCTACACCTTC

D: TRBD2
V: TRBV5-1
length: 15
size: NA
J: TRBJ2-7
CDR3: CASSLTSGSYYEQYF
DNA: TGCGCCAGCAGCTTAACTAGCGGGAGTTACTACGAGCAGTACTTC

D: TRBD1
V: TRBV25-1
length: 14
size: NA
J: TRBJ2-7
CDR3: CASAPTGASYEQYF
DNA: TGTGCCAGCGCCCCGACAGGGGCCTCCTACGAGCAGTACTTC

D: NA
V: TRBV4-1
length: 14
size: NA
J: TRBJ1-2
CDR3: CASSQGGTNYGYTF
DNA: TGCGCCAGCAGCCAAGGAGGGACTAACTATGGCTACACCTTC

D: TRBD1
V: TRBV5-1
length: 14
size: NA
J: TRBJ1-2
CDR3: CASSFGQGAYGYTF
DNA: TGCGCCAGCAGCTTCGGACAGGGGGCCTATGGCTACACCTTC

D: TRBD1
V: TRBV25-1
length: 15
size: NA
J: TRBJ2-7
CDR3: CASSAPGQASYEQYF
DNA: TGTGCCAGCAGTGCACCGGGACAGGCCTCCTACGAGCAGTACTTC

D: NA
V: TRBV28
length: 14
size: NA
J: TRBJ1-2
CDR3: CASSLRQGHYGYTF
DNA: TGTGCCAGCAGTTTGCGGCAGGGTCACTATGGCTACACCTTC

D: TRBD2
V: TRBV9
length: 17
size: NA
J: TRBJ2-3
CDR3: CASSARGGGRARDTQYF
DNA: TGTGCCAGCAGCGCGCGTGGAGGCGGGAGGGCCAGGGATACGCAGTATTTT

D: TRBD1
V: TRBV2
length: 14
size: NA
J: TRBJ1-5
CDR3: CASTRTGGNQPQHF
DNA: TGTGCCAGCACAAGGACAGGCGGTAATCAGCCCCAGCATTTT

D: TRBD1
V: TRBV2
length: 15
size: NA
J: TRBJ1-4
CDR3: CASRTEGTEGEKLFF
DNA: TGTGCCAGCAGGACCGAGGGGACAGAAGGGGAAAAACTGTTTTTT

D: TRBD2
V: TRBV28
length: 19
size: NA
J: TRBJ2-1
CDR3: CASSFRTSGGTSSYNEQFF
DNA: TGTGCCAGCAGTTTCCGAACTAGCGGGGGGACGAGCTCCTACAATGAGCAGTTCTTC

D: NA
V: TRBV9
length: 16
size: few
J: TRBJ2-3
CDR3: CASSGNTGLLADTQYF
DNA: TGTGCCAGCAGCGGGAATACAGGGTTACTGGCAGATACGCAGTATTTT

D: TRBD2
V: TRBV4-1
length: 15
size: NA
J: TRBJ2-2
CDR3: CASSQSSGGAGELFF
DNA: TGCGCCAGCAGCCAATCTAGCGGGGGGGCCGGGGAGCTGTTTTTT

D: TRBD1
V: TRBV19
length: 18
size: NA
J: TRBJ2-6
CDR3: CATLARTGYSSGANVLTF
DNA: TGTGCCACTCTCGCCCGGACAGGGTATTCATCTGGGGCCAACGTCCTGACTTTC

D: NA
V: TRBV29-1
length: 12
size: NA
J: TRBJ1-1
CDR3: CSVVPVGTEAFF
DNA: TGCAGCGTTGTCCCGGTCGGCACTGAAGCTTTCTTT

D: NA
V: TRBV5-1
length: 14
size: few
J: TRBJ1-6
CDR3: CASSPGQTNSPLHF
DNA: TGCGCCAGCAGCCCAGGACAAACTAATTCACCCCTCCACTTT

D: NA
V: TRBV7-3
length: 13
size: NA
J: TRBJ2-7
CDR3: CASSPGLTYEQYF
DNA: TGTGCCAGCAGCCCCGGACTAACCTACGAGCAGTACTTC

D: NA
V: TRBV5-4
length: 15
size: NA
J: TRBJ2-1
CDR3: CASSLREGVYNEQFF
DNA: TGTGCCAGCAGCCTGAGGGAGGGGGTATACAATGAGCAGTTCTTC